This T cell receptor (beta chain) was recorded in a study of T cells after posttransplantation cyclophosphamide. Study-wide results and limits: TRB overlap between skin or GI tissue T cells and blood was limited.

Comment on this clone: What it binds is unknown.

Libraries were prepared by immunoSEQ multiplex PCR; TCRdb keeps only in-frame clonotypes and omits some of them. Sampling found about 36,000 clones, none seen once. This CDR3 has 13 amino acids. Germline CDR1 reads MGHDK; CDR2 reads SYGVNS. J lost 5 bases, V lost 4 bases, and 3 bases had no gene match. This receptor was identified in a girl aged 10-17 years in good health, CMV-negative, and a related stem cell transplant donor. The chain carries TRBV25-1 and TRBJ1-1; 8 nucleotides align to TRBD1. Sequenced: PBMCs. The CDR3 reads CASSGTGRTEAFF. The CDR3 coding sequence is TGTGCCAGCAGTGGGACAGGGAGGACTGAAGCTTTCTTT.